The T cell receptor beta chain described here comes from a study of human T cells and chemical hapten exposure. TCRdb used MiXCR to reprocess the RACE reads, holding one entry per CDR3 protein. In the table there are around 120,000 distinct CDR3 sequences, less than 15% of which are singletons. In its sample, this clonotype was seen a few times. Its antigen is currently unknown. This sample's time point: pre-sensitization, week 0. The treatment here: therapeutic diphenylcyclopropenone sensitization with weekly scalp DPC. Unseparated into fractions, whole blood served as the source from which total RNA was extracted. Study results and limitations: The count of PT1 expanded TCRs correlated positively with patch test score. DPC sensitization produced no change in TCRs with frequency above 1 in 1000. Relative to control repertoires, expanded TCRs gave rise to significantly more large CDR3 similarity clusters.

This sequence originates from a woman aged 18-29 years with alopecia areata. Some clones in this sample may be carry-over from other donors' samples. The material sequenced was whole blood, taken in connection with sensitization to the hapten diphenylcyclopropenone (DPC).

The CDR3 bases are TGTGCCAGCAGCCAGACTAGCGGGGCCTACAATGAGCAGTTCTTC. Translating gives CASSQTSGAYNEQFF. The genes are TRBV6-2 or TRBV6-3 and TRBJ2-1; 11 bases agree with TRBD2. In germline, CDR1 is MNHEY, CDR2 SVGEGT. Trimming took 6 bases from V and 2 from J; bases not matched to a gene: 3. The CDR3 consists of 15 residues.